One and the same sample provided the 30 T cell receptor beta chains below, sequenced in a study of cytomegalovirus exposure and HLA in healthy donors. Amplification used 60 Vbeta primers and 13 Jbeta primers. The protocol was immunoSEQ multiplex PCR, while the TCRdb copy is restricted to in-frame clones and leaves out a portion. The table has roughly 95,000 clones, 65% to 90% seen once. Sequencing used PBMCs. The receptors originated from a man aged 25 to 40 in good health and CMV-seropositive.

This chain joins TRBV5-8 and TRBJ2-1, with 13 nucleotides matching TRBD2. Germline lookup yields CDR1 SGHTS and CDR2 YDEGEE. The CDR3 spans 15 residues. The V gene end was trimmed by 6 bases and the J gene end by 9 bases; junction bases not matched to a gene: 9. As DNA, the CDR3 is TGTGCCAGCACCGGGGGACTAGCGGGAATAGGTGAGCAGTTCTTC. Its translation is CASTGGLAGIGEQFF. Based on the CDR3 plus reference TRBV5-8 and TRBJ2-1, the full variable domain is EAGVTQSPTHLIKTRGQQATLRCSPISGHTSVYWYQQALGLGLQFLLWYDEGEERNRGNFPPRFSGRQFPNYSSELNVNALELEDSALYLCASTGGLAGIGEQFFGPGTRLTVL.

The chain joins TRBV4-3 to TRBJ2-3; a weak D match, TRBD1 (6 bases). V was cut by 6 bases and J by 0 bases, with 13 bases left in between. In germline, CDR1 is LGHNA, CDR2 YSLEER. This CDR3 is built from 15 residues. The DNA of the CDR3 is TGCGCCAGCAGTGTGAATAGGGGGAGCACAGATACGCAGTATTTT. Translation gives CASSVNRGSTDTQYF.

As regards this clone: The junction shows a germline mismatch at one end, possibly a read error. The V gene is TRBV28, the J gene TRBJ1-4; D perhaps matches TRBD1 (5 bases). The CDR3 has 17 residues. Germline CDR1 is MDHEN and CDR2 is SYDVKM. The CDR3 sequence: CAGSLIAGLGTNEKLFF. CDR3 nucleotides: TGTGCCGGCAGTTTAATTGCAGGGTTGGGAACTAATGAAAAACTGTTTTTT.

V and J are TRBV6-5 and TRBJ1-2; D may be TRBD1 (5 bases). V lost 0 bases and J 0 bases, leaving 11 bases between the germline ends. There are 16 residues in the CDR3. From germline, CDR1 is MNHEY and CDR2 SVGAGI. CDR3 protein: CASSYSTAIANYGYTF. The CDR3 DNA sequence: TGTGCCAGCAGTTACTCGACAGCGATAGCTAACTATGGCTACACCTTC.

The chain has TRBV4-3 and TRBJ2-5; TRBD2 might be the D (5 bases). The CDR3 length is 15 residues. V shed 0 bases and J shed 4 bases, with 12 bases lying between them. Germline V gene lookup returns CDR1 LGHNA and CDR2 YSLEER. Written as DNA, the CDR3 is TGCGCCAGCAGCCAAGATCGGGGTCCCAGAGAGACCCAGTACTTC. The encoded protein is CASSQDRGPRETQYF.

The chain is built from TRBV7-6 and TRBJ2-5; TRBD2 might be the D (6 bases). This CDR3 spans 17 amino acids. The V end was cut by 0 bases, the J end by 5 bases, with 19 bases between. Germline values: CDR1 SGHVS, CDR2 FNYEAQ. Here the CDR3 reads CASSLARGRPGEETQYF. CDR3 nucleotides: TGTGCCAGCAGCTTAGCCCGGGGCAGGCCGGGGGAGGAGACCCAGTACTTC.

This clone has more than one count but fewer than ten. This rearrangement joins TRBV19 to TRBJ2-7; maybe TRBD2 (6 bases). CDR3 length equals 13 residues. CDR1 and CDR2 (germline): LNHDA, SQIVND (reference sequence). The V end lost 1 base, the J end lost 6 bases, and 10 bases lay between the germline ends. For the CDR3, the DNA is TGTGCCAGTAGTATAGCTATCGGGAGCGAGCAGTACTTC. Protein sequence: CASSIAIGSEQYF.

The DNA for the CDR3 is TGTGCCAGCTCACCGGCCTTGAATTCACCCCTCCACTTT. Protein: CASSPALNSPLHF. The V call is TRBV18, the J call TRBJ1-6; no clear D. Germline CDR1 and CDR2: KGHSH and LQKENI. The CDR3 sequence is 13 residues long. The V end lost 3 bases, the J end lost 7 bases, and 7 bases lay between the germline ends.

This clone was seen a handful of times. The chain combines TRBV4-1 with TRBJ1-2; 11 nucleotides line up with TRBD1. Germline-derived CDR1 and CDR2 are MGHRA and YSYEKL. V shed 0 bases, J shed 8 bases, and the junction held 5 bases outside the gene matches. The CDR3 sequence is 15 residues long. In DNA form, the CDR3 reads TGCGCCAGCAGCCAAGATCCCGGGACAGGGGGGGGCTACACCTTC. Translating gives CASSQDPGTGGGYTF.

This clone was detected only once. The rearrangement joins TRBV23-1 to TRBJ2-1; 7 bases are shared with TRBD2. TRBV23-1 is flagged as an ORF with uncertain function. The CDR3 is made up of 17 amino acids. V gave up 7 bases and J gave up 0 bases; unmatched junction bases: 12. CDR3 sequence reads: CASTPGLLARSYNEQFF. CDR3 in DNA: TGCGCCAGCACCCCGGGCCTACTAGCGCGCTCCTACAATGAGCAGTTCTTC.

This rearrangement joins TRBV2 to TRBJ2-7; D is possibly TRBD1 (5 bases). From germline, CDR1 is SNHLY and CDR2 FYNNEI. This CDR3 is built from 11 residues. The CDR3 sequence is CATAGFREQYF. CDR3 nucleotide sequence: TGTGCTACGGCAGGGTTTCGGGAGCAGTACTTC.

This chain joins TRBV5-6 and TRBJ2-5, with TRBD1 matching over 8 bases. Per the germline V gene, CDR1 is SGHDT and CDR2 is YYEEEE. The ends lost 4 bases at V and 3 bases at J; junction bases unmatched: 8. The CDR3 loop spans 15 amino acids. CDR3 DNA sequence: TGTGCCAGCAGCGCAGGGGGGACAGGTGAAGAGACCCAGTACTTC. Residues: CASSAGGTGEETQYF.

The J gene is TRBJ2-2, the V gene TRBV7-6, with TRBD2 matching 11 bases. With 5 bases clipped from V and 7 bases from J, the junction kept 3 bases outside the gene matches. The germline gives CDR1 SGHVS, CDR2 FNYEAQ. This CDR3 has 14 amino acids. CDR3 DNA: TGTGCCAGCAGCCGTGGGACTAGCGGCGGGGAGCTGTTTTTT. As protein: CASSRGTSGGELFF.

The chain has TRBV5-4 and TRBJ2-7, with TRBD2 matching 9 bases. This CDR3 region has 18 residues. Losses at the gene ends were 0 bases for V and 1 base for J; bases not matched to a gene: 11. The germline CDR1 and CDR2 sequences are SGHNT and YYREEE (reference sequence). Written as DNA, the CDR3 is TGTGCCAGCAGCTTGGGCGGGGTAGCGGGAGATCCTTCCTACGAGCAGTACTTC. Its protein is CASSLGGVAGDPSYEQYF. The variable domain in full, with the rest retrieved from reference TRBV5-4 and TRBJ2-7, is ETGVTQSPTHLIKTRGQQVTLRCSSQSGHNTVSWYQQALGQGPQFIFQYYREEENGRGNFPPRFSGLQFPNYSSELNVNALELDDSALYLCASSLGGVAGDPSYEQYFGPGTRLTVT.

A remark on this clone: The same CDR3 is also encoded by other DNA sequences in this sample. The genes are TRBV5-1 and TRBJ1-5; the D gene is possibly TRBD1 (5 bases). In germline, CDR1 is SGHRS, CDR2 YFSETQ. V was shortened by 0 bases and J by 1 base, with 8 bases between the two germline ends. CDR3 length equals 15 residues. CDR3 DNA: TGCGCCAGCAGCTTGGCAGGGAGGAGCAATCAGCCCCAGCATTTT. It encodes CASSLAGRSNQPQHF.

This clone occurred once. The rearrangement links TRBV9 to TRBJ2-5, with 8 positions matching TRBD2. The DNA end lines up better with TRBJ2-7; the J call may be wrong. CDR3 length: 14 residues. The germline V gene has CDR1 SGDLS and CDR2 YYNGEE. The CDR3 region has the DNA TGTGCCAGCAGCGTAGCGGGAGGGGGTTACGAGCAGTACTTC. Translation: CASSVAGGGYEQYF.

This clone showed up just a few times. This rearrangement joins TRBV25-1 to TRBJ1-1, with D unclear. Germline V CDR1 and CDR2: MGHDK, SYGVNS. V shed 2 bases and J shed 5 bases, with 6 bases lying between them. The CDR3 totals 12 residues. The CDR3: CASSERSTEAFF. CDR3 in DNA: TGTGCCAGCAGTGAAAGGAGTACTGAAGCTTTCTTT.

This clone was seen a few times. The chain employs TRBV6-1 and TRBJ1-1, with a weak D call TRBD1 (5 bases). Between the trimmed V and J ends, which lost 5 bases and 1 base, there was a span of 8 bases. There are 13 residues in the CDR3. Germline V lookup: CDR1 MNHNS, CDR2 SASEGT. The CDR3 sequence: CASSRTTNTEAFF. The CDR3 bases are TGTGCCAGCAGTCGGACAACGAACACTGAAGCTTTCTTT.

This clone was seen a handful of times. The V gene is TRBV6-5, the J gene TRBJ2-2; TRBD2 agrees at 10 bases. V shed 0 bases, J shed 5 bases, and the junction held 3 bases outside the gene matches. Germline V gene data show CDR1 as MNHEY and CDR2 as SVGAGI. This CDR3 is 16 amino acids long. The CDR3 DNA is TGTGCCAGCAGTTACTCAGCGGGAGGGCTAACCGGGGAGCTGTTTTTT. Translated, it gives CASSYSAGGLTGELFF.

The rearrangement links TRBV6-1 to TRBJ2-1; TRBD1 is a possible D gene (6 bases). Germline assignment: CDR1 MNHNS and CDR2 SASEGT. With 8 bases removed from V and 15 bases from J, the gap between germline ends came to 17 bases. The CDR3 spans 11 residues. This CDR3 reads CASYRGNIWFF. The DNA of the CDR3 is TGTGCCAGCTATAGGGGGAACATATGGTTCTTC.

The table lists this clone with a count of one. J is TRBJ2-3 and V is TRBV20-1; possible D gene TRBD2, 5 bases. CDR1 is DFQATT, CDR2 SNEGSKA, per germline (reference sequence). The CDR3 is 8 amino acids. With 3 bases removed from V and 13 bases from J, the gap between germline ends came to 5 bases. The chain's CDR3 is CSARGEYF. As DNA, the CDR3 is TGCAGTGCTAGGGGAGAGTATTTT.

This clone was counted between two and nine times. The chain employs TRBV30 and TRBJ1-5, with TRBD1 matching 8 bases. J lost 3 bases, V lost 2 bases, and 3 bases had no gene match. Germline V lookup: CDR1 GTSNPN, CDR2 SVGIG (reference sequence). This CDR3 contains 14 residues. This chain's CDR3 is CAWSRQGFNQPQHF. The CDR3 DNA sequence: TGTGCCTGGAGTAGACAGGGGTTCAATCAGCCCCAGCATTTT.

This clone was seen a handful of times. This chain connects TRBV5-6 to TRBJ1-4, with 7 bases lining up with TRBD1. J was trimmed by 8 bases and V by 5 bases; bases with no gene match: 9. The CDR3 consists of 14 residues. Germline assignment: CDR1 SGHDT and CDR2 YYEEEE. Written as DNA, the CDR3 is TGTGCCAGCAGACAAACAGGGGACCGAGAAAAACTGTTTTTT. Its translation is CASRQTGDREKLFF.

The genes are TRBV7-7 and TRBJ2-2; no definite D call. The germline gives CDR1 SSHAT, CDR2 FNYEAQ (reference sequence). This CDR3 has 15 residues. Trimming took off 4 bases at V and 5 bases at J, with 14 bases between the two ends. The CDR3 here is CASSSNIRSTGELFF. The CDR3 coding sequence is TGTGCCAGCAGCTCCAATATAAGGAGTACCGGGGAGCTGTTTTTT.

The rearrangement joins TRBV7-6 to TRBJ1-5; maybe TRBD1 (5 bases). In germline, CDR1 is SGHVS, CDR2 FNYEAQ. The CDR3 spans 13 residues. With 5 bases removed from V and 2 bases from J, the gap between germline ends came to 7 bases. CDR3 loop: CASSGGGNQPQHF. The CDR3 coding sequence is TGTGCCAGCAGCGGGGGGGGCAATCAGCCCCAGCATTTT.

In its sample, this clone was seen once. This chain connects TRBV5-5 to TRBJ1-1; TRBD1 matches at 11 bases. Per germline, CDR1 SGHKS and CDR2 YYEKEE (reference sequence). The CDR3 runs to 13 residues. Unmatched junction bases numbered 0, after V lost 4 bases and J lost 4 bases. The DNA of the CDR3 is TGTGCCAGCAGCGGGACAGGGGGCACTGAAGCTTTCTTT. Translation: CASSGTGGTEAFF.

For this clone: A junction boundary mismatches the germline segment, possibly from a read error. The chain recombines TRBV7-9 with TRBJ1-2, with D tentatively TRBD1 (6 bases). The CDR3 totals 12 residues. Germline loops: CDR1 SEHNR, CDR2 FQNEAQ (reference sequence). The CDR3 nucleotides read TGTTCCAGCAGCTCAGGGGAGATCGACTACACCTTC. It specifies CSSSSGEIDYTF.

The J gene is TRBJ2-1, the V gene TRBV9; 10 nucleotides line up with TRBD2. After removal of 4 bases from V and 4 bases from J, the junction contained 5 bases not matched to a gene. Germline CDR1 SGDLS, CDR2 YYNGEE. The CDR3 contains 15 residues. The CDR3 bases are TGTGCCAGCAGCATTGGGACTAGCGTGTACAATGAGCAGTTCTTC. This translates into CASSIGTSVYNEQFF.

As DNA, the CDR3 is TGTGCCAGTAGTATCGTACAGGGCAATCAGCCCCAGCATTTT. Translated, it gives CASSIVQGNQPQHF. The chain couples TRBV19 to TRBJ1-5; possible D gene TRBD1, 5 bases. Per the germline V gene, CDR1 is LNHDA and CDR2 is SQIVND (reference sequence). Trimming took off 3 bases at V and 2 bases at J, with 8 bases between the two ends. This CDR3 contains 14 residues.

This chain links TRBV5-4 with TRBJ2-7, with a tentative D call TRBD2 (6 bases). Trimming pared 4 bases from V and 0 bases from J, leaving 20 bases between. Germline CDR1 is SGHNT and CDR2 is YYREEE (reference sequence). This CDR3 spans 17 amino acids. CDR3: CASSPSLTRTSSYEQYF. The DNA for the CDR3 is TGTGCCAGCAGCCCTTCCTTGACTAGAACGAGCTCCTACGAGCAGTACTTC.